The TCR beta chain described here comes from a study of shared clonotypes between healthy human individuals. Findings and caveats of the study: Although depth was large, rarefaction showed that sequencing of the sorted subsets was incomplete. The sole specimen, blood, was sampled, and tissue repertoires likely differ.

V shed 4 bases and J 11 bases; nucleotides not matched to a gene: 13. The CDR3 consists of 14 residues. Germline-derived CDR1 and CDR2 are SGHDN and FVKESK. CD8 cells classed as naive were CD45RO-negative and positively selected for CCR7, excluding terminally differentiated effector memory CD45RA+ cells. Sequencing was performed with immunoSEQ multiplex PCR; in TCRdb, only in-frame clones are kept and a portion is missing. In the table there are 1.5 million to 2.5 million clones, about 95% of which are singletons. A remark on this clone: Its antigen remains unknown.

Sample: naive CD8+ T cells sorted from blood. The receptor comes from a man between 18 and 29 years old in good health. The rearrangement joins TRBV14 to TRBJ1-1; TRBD1 matches at 7 bases. CDR3 sequence (DNA): TGTGCCAGCAGCCGAAGTAGACAGGGTGTTTTGGCTTTCTTT. The encoded protein is CASSRSRQGVLAFF.